The rows below give T cell receptor beta chains drawn from one sample of a study of shared clonotypes between healthy human individuals. Method: immunoSEQ multiplex PCR; TCRdb's copy keeps in-frame clones and lacks some. This sample has over a million clones, with roughly 74% found just once. Sequencing input: memory CD4+ T cells from PBMCs. The receptors derive from a man between 18 and 29 years old in good health. Some clones in this sample may be carry-over from other donors' samples. The CDR3 runs from the conserved cysteine through the conserved F or W. The D gene is left open where the match is weak. Where a row states a size, it is once, few, many or the class of an expanded clone; other rows omit it.

D gene,J gene,V gene,clone size,CDR3 DNA,CDR3 protein
TRBD1,TRBJ2-7,TRBV2,.,TGTGCAAGCTGGGGACAGAGAAACTACGAGCAGTACTTC,CASWGQRNYEQYF
TRBD1,TRBJ2-7,TRBV15,.,TGTGCCACCAGCAGAGATTTACGTCTCCGGTCGGGACAGGGCTACGAGCAGTACTTC,CATSRDLRLRSGQGYEQYF
.,TRBJ2-7,TRBV19,many,TGTGCCAGTAGTGGCTCAGACAGAAGGTCCTACGAGCAGTACTTC,CASSGSDRRSYEQYF
TRBD2,TRBJ2-7,TRBV7-2,few,TGTGCCAGCAGCTTAAGAGCCCCCACTAGCGGGAGGACCTACGAGCAGTACTTC,CASSLRAPTSGRTYEQYF
.,TRBJ2-1,TRBV9,.,TGTGCCAGCAGCGTGTATACGGGAGTTTACAATGAGCAGTTCTTC,CASSVYTGVYNEQFF
.,TRBJ2-5,TRBV5-4,.,TGTGCCAGCAGCTTGTTGGGCAGGGGGGCAGAGACCCAGTACTTC,CASSLLGRGAETQYF
TRBD2,TRBJ2-1,TRBV15,few,TGTGCCACCAGCAGCAGACTAGCGGGACAGTATGACAATGAGCAGTTCTTC,CATSSRLAGQYDNEQFF
.,TRBJ2-7,TRBV9,.,TGTGCCAGCAGCGTAGGAGGGACTGGGGCGGTCGAGCAGTACTTC,CASSVGGTGAVEQYF
TRBD1,TRBJ2-7,TRBV10-3,.,TGTGCCATCAGTGGAAACAGGGGGCACCTTCCCGAGCAGTACTTC,CAISGNRGHLPEQYF
.,TRBJ1-1,TRBV25-1,.,TGTGCCAGCAGTATCCAGGGGCTTCCTGAAGCTTTCTTT,CASSIQGLPEAFF
TRBD1,TRBJ1-2,TRBV5-4,once,TGTGCCAGCAGCCGGCGGGACAGAAGAAACTATGGCTACACCTTC,CASSRRDRRNYGYTF
TRBD2,TRBJ2-1,TRBV28,.,TGTGCCAGCAGTTTACTAGCGGGATTGTCTTACAATGAGCAGTTCTTC,CASSLLAGLSYNEQFF
.,TRBJ1-1,TRBV2,.,TGTGCCAGCACCTTGTATACCTACACTGAAGCTTTCTTT,CASTLYTYTEAFF
TRBD2,TRBJ2-7,TRBV15,many,TGTGCCACCAGCAGAGGACTAGCCGGTTGGGGTTACGAGCAGTACTTC,CATSRGLAGWGYEQYF
TRBD1,TRBJ1-4,TRBV5-1,.,TGCGCCAGCAGCCCCTGGACAGGGGGCCAAGAAAAACTGTTTTTT,CASSPWTGGQEKLFF
TRBD1,TRBJ1-1,TRBV9,.,TGTGCCAGCAGCGTAGATGGGGGACAGGGTTTAGCTTTCTTT,CASSVDGGQGLAFF
TRBD1,TRBJ2-1,TRBV5-1,.,TGCGCCAGCAGCTATCGACAGGGTATCTACAATGAGCAGTTCTTC,CASSYRQGIYNEQFF
.,TRBJ2-7,TRBV28,.,TGTGCCAGCAACGGAGGACGAAACTCCTACGAGCAGTACTTC,CASNGGRNSYEQYF
TRBD1,TRBJ2-7,TRBV18,.,TGTGCCAGCTCACCACCCGGGACAGGGTCCTACGAGCAGTACTTC,CASSPPGTGSYEQYF
TRBD2,TRBJ2-3,TRBV6-1,.,TGTGCCAGCAGAAGGACTAGCGGGACGGGAGATACGCAGTATTTT,CASRRTSGTGDTQYF
TRBD1,TRBJ1-1,TRBV10-3,many,TGTGCCATAACCTCGGACAGGGGAGGCACTGAAGCTTTCTTT,CAITSDRGGTEAFF
.,TRBJ2-7,TRBV2,.,TGTGCCAGCAGTGAGGCGAAGGCTGCGCAGTACTTC,CASSEAKAAQYF
.,TRBJ1-1,TRBV5-1,.,TGCGCCAGCAGCTTGGGAGGCAGCCTGAACACTGAAGCTTTCTTT,CASSLGGSLNTEAFF
.,TRBJ1-2,TRBV6-1,.,TGTGCCAGCAGTGCCCTGGGGGAGTCTTATGGCTACACCTTC,CASSALGESYGYTF
.,TRBJ1-5,TRBV28,many,TGTGCCAGCAGTCAGGCCAGGGTAAGGGGTCAGCCCCAGCATTTT,CASSQARVRGQPQHF
TRBD1,TRBJ1-5,TRBV19,.,TGTGCCAGTAGTATGAAACAGGGGGCGAGGCAGCCCCAGCATTTT,CASSMKQGARQPQHF
.,TRBJ2-5,TRBV5-6,.,TGTGCCAGCGCCGGCGGGTTAGAGACCCAGTACTTC,CASAGGLETQYF
.,TRBJ2-1,TRBV5-4,.,TGTGCCAGCAGCTTGGTAGGCCGGGACAATGAGCAGTTCTTC,CASSLVGRDNEQFF
TRBD1,TRBJ1-1,TRBV15,.,TGTGCCACCAGCAAGGGGGCTGAGACTGAAGCTTTCTTT,CATSKGAETEAFF
.,TRBJ2-7,TRBV4-2,.,TGTGCCAGCAGCCCGGCCGCGAGCGGATCCTACGAGCAGTACTTC,CASSPAASGSYEQYF
.,TRBJ2-3,TRBV11-2,few,TGTGCCAGCAGCTTAGCCGTGGGTACAGATACGCAGTATTTT,CASSLAVGTDTQYF
.,TRBJ1-1,TRBV15,few,TGTGCCACCAGCAGAGTACAGGGAACTGAAGCCTTCTTT,CATSRVQGTEAFF
TRBD1,TRBJ1-1,TRBV9,.,TGTGCCAGCAGCGTAGGATTGGGACAGCCGAACACTGAAGCTTTCTTT,CASSVGLGQPNTEAFF
.,TRBJ2-1,TRBV7-2,.,TGTGCCAGCCTCCGACAGCGCTCCTACAATGAGCAGTTCTTC,CASLRQRSYNEQFF
.,TRBJ1-1,TRBV18,.,TGTGCCAGCTTAGGGACATTGAACACTGAAGCTTTCTTT,CASLGTLNTEAFF
TRBD1,TRBJ2-1,TRBV27,once,TGTGCCAGCAGTATAATTCGACAGGGGATCTCCTACAATGAGCAGTTCTTC,CASSIIRQGISYNEQFF
.,TRBJ1-2,TRBV5-1,.,TGCGCCAGCAGCTTGGGGCGGGGGTCTTATGGCTACACCTTC,CASSLGRGSYGYTF
.,TRBJ2-3,TRBV5-6,.,TGTGCCAGCAGCTTTTTCATTGGAGCAGATACGCAGTATTTT,CASSFFIGADTQYF
.,TRBJ2-7,TRBV7-3,.,TGTGCCAGCAGAGTGACAGCGAACTCCTACGAGCAGTACTTC,CASRVTANSYEQYF
TRBD2,TRBJ2-7,TRBV9,.,TGTGCCAGCAGCGCGACCGGGACTACCTACGAGCAGTACTTC,CASSATGTTYEQYF
.,TRBJ2-1,TRBV11-1,.,TGTGCCAGCAGCTACAGGAGCCCCTACAATGAGCAGTTCTTC,CASSYRSPYNEQFF
.,TRBJ1-2,TRBV19,.,TGTGCCAGTAGTCGGGGGGCTACGCGTGGCTACACCTTC,CASSRGATRGYTF
TRBD2,TRBJ2-1,TRBV2,.,TGTGCCAGCAGTGATTTTGGGCCTAGCGGGACAAATGAGCAGTTCTTC,CASSDFGPSGTNEQFF
.,TRBJ1-1,TRBV29-1,few,TGCAGCGTTGAAAAGGGCATGGACACTGAAGCTTTCTTT,CSVEKGMDTEAFF
.,TRBJ2-2,TRBV4-2,few,TGTGCCAGCAGCCAAGATCCCACGAGCACCGGGGAGCTGTTTTTT,CASSQDPTSTGELFF
.,TRBJ1-1,TRBV5-1,.,TGCGCCAGCAGCTTGCAAGTACCGAACACTGAAGCTTTCTTT,CASSLQVPNTEAFF
.,TRBJ2-1,TRBV19,.,TGTGCCAGTAGTGGTCTTCCCCTCAATGAGCAGTTCTTC,CASSGLPLNEQFF
.,TRBJ1-4,TRBV5-6,.,TGTGCCAGCAGCTTGGCAGGGAGGGCTAATGAAAAACTGTTTTTT,CASSLAGRANEKLFF
.,TRBJ2-1,TRBV5-5,.,TGTGCCAGCAGCTTGGAGGCGGGTGAGCAGTTCTTC,CASSLEAGEQFF
TRBD1,TRBJ1-2,TRBV5-4,.,TGTGCCAGCAGCCGAGGACAGGACCCCTATGGCTACACCTTC,CASSRGQDPYGYTF
.,TRBJ1-5,TRBV2,.,TGTGCCAGCAGTGATCCAACAGCGGATAGCAATCAGCCCCAGCATTTT,CASSDPTADSNQPQHF
.,TRBJ1-1,TRBV7-2,.,TGTGCCAGCAGCTTACAATGGGACACTGAAGCTTTCTTT,CASSLQWDTEAFF
TRBD2,TRBJ2-5,TRBV7-3,.,TGTGCCAGCAGCCTGGGGGGACTAGCGGGGCAAGAGACCCAGTACTTC,CASSLGGLAGQETQYF
TRBD1,TRBJ2-3,TRBV29-1,.,TGCAGCGCAGGACAGGGTAACGCAGATACGCAGTATTTT,CSAGQGNADTQYF
TRBD1,TRBJ2-7,TRBV7-2,.,TGTGCCAGCACCCGGGACAGGGGGAGCGGGCAGTACTTC,CASTRDRGSGQYF
.,TRBJ2-5,TRBV4-3,.,TGCGCCAGCAGCCAAGAGGGCAGTAGGAAAGAGACCCAGTACTTC,CASSQEGSRKETQYF
.,TRBJ2-2,TRBV6-1,.,TGTGCCAGCAGTGACCAGGGGCGGACCTCTCAGAACACCGGGGAGCTGTTTTTT,CASSDQGRTSQNTGELFF
TRBD1,TRBJ1-1,TRBV7-2,.,TGTGCCAGCAGCTTACAGGGGGCCCCAACTGAAGCTTTCTTT,CASSLQGAPTEAFF
.,TRBJ2-2,TRBV7-9,.,TGTGCCAGCAGCTTAGAGGTAGCCGCGAACACCGGGGAGCTGTTTTTT,CASSLEVAANTGELFF